A single T cell receptor beta chain is shown here with its context. The CDR3 has 14 amino acids. CDR1 is LNHDA and CDR2 is SQIVND in the germline V gene (reference sequence). The V segment lost 2 bases and the J segment 8 bases; nucleotides outside the gene matches: 2. These data come from a study of OX40 agonist ivuxolimab in advanced cancers. Patients had blood sampled at baseline and again on cycle 4 day 1 and cycle 7 day 1. The method was immunoSEQ multiplex PCR; TCRdb's version includes in-frame clones alone and lacks a portion of them. The sample holds about 77,000 clones, 94% seen once. This receptor was identified in an adult with an advanced solid tumor such as melanoma, head and neck, liver or kidney cancer. V is TRBV19 and J is TRBJ2-1, with 11 bases lining up with TRBD2. The specimen comprised CD4+ or CD8+ T cells sorted from blood, sampled in a trial of the OX40 agonist ivuxolimab. CDR3 sequence: CASSIIAGGDEQFF. CDR3 bases: TGTGCCAGTAGTATAATAGCGGGAGGGGATGAGCAGTTCTTC.